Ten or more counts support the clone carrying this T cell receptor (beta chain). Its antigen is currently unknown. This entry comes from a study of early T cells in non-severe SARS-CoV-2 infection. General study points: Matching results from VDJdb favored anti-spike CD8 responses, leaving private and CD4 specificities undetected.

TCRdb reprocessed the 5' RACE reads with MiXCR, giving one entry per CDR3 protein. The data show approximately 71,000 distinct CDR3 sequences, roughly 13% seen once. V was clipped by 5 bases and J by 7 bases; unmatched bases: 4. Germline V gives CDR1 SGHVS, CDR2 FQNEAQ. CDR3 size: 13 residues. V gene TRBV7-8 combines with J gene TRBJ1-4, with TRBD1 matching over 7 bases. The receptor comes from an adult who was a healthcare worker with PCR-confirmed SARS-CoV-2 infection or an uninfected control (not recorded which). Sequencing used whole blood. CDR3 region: CASSRTGVEKLFF. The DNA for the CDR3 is TGTGCCAGCAGCAGAACAGGGGTTGAAAAACTGTTTTTT.